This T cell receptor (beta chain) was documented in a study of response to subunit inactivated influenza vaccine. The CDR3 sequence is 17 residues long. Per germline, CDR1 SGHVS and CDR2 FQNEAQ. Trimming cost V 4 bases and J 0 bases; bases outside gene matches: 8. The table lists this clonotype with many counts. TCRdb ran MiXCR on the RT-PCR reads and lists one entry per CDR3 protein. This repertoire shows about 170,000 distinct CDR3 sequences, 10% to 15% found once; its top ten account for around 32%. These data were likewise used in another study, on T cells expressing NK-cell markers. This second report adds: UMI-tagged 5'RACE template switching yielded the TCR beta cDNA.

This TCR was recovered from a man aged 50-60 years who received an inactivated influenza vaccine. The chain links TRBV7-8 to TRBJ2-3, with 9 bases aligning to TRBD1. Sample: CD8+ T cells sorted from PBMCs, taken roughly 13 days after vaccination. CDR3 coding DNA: TGTGCCAGCAGCTCCCCTGGGACAGGGTTTAGCACAGATACGCAGTATTTT. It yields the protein CASSSPGTGFSTDTQYF.